These 17 T cell receptor beta chains were all obtained from the same sample, sequenced in a study of cytomegalovirus exposure and HLA in healthy donors. In the PCR, 60 Vbeta and 13 Jbeta primers were used. Profiling relied on immunoSEQ multiplex PCR, and the TCRdb table lists in-frame clones only, not all of them. The sample records roughly 180,000 clones, 82% being singletons. Sequencing used PBMCs. The origin of the receptors is a male donor in good health and CMV-seronegative.

J is TRBJ2-1 and V is TRBV5-4; 16 bases match TRBD2. From germline, CDR1 is SGHNT and CDR2 YYREEE (reference sequence). With V trimmed by 3 bases and J by 3 bases, 12 bases remained unmatched. There are 20 residues in the CDR3. This chain's CDR3 is CASSYPPGTSGRDNYNEQFF. The DNA of the CDR3 is TGTGCCAGCAGCTACCCACCCGGGACTAGCGGGAGGGACAACTACAATGAGCAGTTCTTC. The full variable domain, its missing parts supplied by reference TRBV5-4 and TRBJ2-1, is ETGVTQSPTHLIKTRGQQVTLRCSSQSGHNTVSWYQQALGQGPQFIFQYYREEENGRGNFPPRFSGLQFPNYSSELNVNALELDDSALYLCASSYPPGTSGRDNYNEQFFGPGTRLTVL.

The chain couples TRBV10-2 to TRBJ1-1; D is ambiguous. Germline V gene sequence: CDR1 WSHSY, CDR2 SAAADI. Trimming pared 6 bases from V and 4 bases from J, leaving 9 bases between. The CDR3 spans 12 residues. CDR3 region: CASRAVGTEAFF. DNA of the CDR3: TGCGCCAGCAGGGCGGTGGGCACTGAAGCTTTCTTT.

The chain carries TRBV7-9 and TRBJ2-7; 10 nucleotides align to TRBD1. J lost 12 bases, V lost 4 bases, and 9 bases had no gene match. This CDR3 contains 13 residues. Germline CDR1 reads SEHNR; CDR2 reads FQNEAQ (reference sequence). CDR3 region: CASSSVTGGGRYF. The CDR3 DNA sequence: TGTGCCAGCAGCTCCGTGACAGGGGGCGGTCGGTACTTC.

The V gene is TRBV19, the J gene TRBJ1-5; 7 nucleotides agree with TRBD1. Germline V gives CDR1 LNHDA, CDR2 SQIVND (reference sequence). V lost 3 bases to trimming and J lost 3 bases; unmatched junction nucleotides: 2. This CDR3 region has 14 residues. The CDR3 region has the DNA TGTGCCAGTAGTATTGGGACAGACAATCAGCCCCAGCATTTT. Its translation: CASSIGTDNQPQHF.

About this clone itself: An end of the junction differs from the germline gene, which may be a read error. V and J are TRBV4-1 and TRBJ1-6; D is unclear. The CDR3 consists of 12 residues. Germline CDR1 reads MGHRA; CDR2 reads YSYEKL. CDR3 in DNA: TGCGCCAGCAGCCAAGATTATTCCCCCCTCCACTTT. This encodes CASSQDYSPLHF.

The chain has TRBV19 and TRBJ2-3; 16 bases agree with TRBD2. Looked up from germline, CDR1 is LNHDA and CDR2 is SQIVND (reference sequence). The CDR3 length is 21 residues. Trimming removed 3 bases from V and 3 bases from J; junction bases left unmatched: 15. The CDR3 is CASSIPSTGTSGRAWTDTQYF. DNA of the CDR3: TGTGCCAGTAGTATCCCCTCAACCGGGACTAGCGGGAGGGCCTGGACAGATACGCAGTATTTT.

This clone was picked up a small number of times. The rearrangement links TRBV19 to TRBJ1-4; 9 bases align to TRBD1. Germline values: CDR1 LNHDA, CDR2 SQIVND (reference sequence). Trimming at V came to 5 bases and at J to 12 bases, leaving 4 bases not matched to a gene. There are 12 residues in the CDR3. CDR3 protein: CASSHRDRELFF. In DNA, the CDR3 is TGTGCCAGTAGTCACCGGGACAGGGAACTGTTTTTT.

The chain employs TRBV7-3 and TRBJ1-1; the D is unclear. Germline values: CDR1 SGHTA, CDR2 FQGTGA. Trimming removed 4 bases from V and 9 bases from J, with 12 bases in between. The CDR3 has 12 residues. The DNA for the CDR3 is TGTGCCAGCAGCTCCACTGCGGGCCAAGCTTTCTTT. The encoded protein is CASSSTAGQAFF. The variable domain in full, completed from reference TRBV7-3 and TRBJ1-1, reads GAGVSQTPSNKVTEKGKYVELRCDPISGHTALYWYRQSLGQGPEFLIYFQGTGAADDSGLPNDRFFAVRPEGSVSTLKIQRTERGDSAVYLCASSSTAGQAFFGQGTRLTVV.

This chain connects TRBV11-3 to TRBJ2-1; 9 bases fit TRBD1. CDR3 size: 13 residues. Germline V gene sequence: CDR1 SGHNT, CDR2 YENEEA. V shed 5 bases and J 6 bases; nucleotides not matched to a gene: 2. DNA of the CDR3: TGTGCCAGCAGCGGACAGGGGACCAATGAGCAGTTCTTC. As protein: CASSGQGTNEQFF.

In nucleotides, the CDR3 is TGTGCCAGCAGCGTCCCGACAGTTCCAAACACCATATATTTT. This encodes CASSVPTVPNTIYF. The rearrangement uses TRBV9 and TRBJ1-3; tentatively, D is TRBD1 (5 bases). This CDR3 has 14 amino acids. The V gene's germline CDR1 is SGDLS and CDR2 YYNGEE. V gave up 2 bases and J gave up 6 bases, with 12 bases separating them.

This clone was seen more than once but under ten times. The same CDR3 also results from other DNA sequences found in this sample. The V and J genes are TRBV18 and TRBJ2-1, with TRBD2 identical over 8 bases. The CDR3 covers 15 residues. J lost 7 bases, V lost 0 bases, and 5 bases had no gene match. Germline CDR1 and CDR2: KGHSH and LQKENI. CDR3 coding DNA: TGTGCCAGCTCACCACCGGGACTAGGGGGGAATGAGCAGTTCTTC. It yields the protein CASSPPGLGGNEQFF.

This chain uses TRBV6-5 with TRBJ1-2; 7 bases agree with TRBD1. Germline CDR1 and CDR2: MNHEY and SVGAGI. The CDR3 totals 13 residues. After removal of 5 bases from V and 8 bases from J, the junction contained 8 bases not matched to a gene. DNA of the CDR3: TGTGCCAGCAGTGGTAGCAGGGGGAGCGGCTACACCTTC. It encodes CASSGSRGSGYTF.

The chain combines TRBV29-1 with TRBJ2-7; 7 bases match TRBD1. The CDR3 consists of 12 residues. Germline values: CDR1 SQVTM, CDR2 ANQGSEA. Trimming took 6 bases from V and 2 from J; bases not matched to a gene: 4. CDR3 loop: CSVRTGPYEQYF. CDR3 bases: TGCAGCGTCCGGACAGGTCCCTACGAGCAGTACTTC.

The CDR3 reads CASSLGPGTFTEAFF. The CDR3 DNA reads as TGTGCCAGCAGCTTGGGCCCCGGGACATTCACTGAAGCTTTCTTT. The rearrangement joins TRBV5-4 to TRBJ1-1; TRBD1 is a possible D gene (6 bases). The ends were cut back, 0 bases at V and 4 bases at J, with 13 bases in the middle. CDR1 SGHNT and CDR2 YYREEE come from the germline V gene (reference sequence). This CDR3 is built from 15 residues.

The chain uses TRBV28 and TRBJ2-1, with D possibly matching TRBD2 (5 bases). Trimming removed 7 bases at V and 6 bases at J, with 7 bases between. This CDR3 comprises 11 residues. In germline, CDR1 is MDHEN, CDR2 SYDVKM. CDR3 amino acids: CASKTINEQFF. CDR3 bases: TGTGCCAGCAAGACTATCAATGAGCAGTTCTTC.

The gene calls are TRBV4-1 and TRBJ2-2; 7 positions match TRBD1. CDR1 and CDR2 (germline): MGHRA, YSYEKL. The CDR3 has 16 residues. V shed 3 bases, J shed 9 bases, and the junction held 13 bases outside the gene matches. The DNA of the CDR3 is TGCGCCAGCAGCCAGACCTTCGACAGGGCGTTCCGGGAGCTGTTTTTT. This gives the protein CASSQTFDRAFRELFF.

The rearrangement joins TRBV28 to TRBJ1-2; D gene ambiguous. Per germline, CDR1 MDHEN and CDR2 SYDVKM. CDR3 length: 13 residues. The V and J ends lost 7 bases and 0 bases respectively, with 9 bases between them. The chain's CDR3 is CASISSANYGYTF. DNA for the CDR3: TGTGCCAGCATTAGTTCGGCTAACTATGGCTACACCTTC.